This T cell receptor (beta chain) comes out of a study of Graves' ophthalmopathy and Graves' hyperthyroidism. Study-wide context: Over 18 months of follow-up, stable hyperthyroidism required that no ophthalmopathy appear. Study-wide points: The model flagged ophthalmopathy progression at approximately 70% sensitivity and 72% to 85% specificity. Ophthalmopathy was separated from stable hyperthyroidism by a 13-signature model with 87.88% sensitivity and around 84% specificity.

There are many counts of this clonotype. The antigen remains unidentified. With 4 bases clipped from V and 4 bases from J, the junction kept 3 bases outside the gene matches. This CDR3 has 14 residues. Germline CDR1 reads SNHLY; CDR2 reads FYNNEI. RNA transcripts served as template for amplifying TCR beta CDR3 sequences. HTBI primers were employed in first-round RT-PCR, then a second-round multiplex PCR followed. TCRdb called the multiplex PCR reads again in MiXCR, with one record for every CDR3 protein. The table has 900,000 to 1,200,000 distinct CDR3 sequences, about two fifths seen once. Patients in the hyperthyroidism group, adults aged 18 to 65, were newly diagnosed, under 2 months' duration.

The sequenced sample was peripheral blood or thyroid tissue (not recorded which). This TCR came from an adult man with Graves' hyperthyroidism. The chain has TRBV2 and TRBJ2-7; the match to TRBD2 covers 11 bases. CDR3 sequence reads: CASSAPSGGYEQYF. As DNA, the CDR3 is TGTGCCAGCAGTGCTCCTAGCGGGGGGTACGAGCAGTACTTC.